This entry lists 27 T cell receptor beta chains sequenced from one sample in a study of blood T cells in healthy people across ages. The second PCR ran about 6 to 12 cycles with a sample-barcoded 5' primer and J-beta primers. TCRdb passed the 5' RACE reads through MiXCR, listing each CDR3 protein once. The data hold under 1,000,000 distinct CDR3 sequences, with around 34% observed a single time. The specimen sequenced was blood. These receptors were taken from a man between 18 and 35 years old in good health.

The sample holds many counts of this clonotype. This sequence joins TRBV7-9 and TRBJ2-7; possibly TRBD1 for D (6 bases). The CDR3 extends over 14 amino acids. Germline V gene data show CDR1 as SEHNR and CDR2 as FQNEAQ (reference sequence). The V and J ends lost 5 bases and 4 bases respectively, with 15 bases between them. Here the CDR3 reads CASSGQRTMYEQYF. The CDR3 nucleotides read TGTGCCAGCAGCGGACAGAGGACAATGTACGAGCAGTACTTC.

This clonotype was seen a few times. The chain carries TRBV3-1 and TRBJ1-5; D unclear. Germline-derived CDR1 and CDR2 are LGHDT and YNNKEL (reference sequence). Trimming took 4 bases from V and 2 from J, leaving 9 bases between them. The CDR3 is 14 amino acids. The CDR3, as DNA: TGTGCCAGCAGCCCCTATGTCGGCAATCAGCCCCAGCATTTT. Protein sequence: CASSPYVGNQPQHF.

The CDR3 sequence: CASTIRSGKVPQYF. Written as DNA, the CDR3 is TGTGCCAGCACCATCAGGAGCGGGAAAGTTCCACAGTATTTT. J is TRBJ2-3 and V is TRBV28, with 7 nucleotides matching TRBD2. This CDR3 comprises 14 residues. Trimming removed 7 bases from V and 12 bases from J; junction bases left unmatched: 16. CDR1 MDHEN and CDR2 SYDVKM come from the germline V gene.

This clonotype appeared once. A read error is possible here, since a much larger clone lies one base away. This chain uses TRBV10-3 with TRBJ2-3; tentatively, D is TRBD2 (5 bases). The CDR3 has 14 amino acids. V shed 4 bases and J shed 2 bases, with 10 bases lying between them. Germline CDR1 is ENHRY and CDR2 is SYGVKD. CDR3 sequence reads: CAISVARDTDTQYF. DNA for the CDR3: TGTGCCATCAGTGTAGCGAGGGACACAGATACGCAGTATTTT.

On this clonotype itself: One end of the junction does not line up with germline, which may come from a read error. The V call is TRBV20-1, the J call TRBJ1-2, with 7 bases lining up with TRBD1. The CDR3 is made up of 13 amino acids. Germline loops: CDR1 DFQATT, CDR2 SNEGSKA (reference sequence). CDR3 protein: CSAETGTNYGHTF. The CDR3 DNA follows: TGCAGTGCCGAGACAGGGACGAACTATGGCCACACCTTC.

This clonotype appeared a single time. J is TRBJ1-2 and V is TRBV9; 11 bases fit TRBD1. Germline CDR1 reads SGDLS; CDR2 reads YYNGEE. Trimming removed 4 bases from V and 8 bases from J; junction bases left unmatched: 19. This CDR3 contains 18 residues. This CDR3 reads CASSPQTPDRGPLLGYTF. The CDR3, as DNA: TGTGCCAGCAGCCCTCAGACCCCGGACAGGGGGCCGCTATTAGGCTACACCTTC.

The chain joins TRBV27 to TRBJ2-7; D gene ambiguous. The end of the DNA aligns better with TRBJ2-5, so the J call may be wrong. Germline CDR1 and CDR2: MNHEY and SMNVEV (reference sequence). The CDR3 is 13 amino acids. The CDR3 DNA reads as TGTGCCAGCAGTTTATTCGGTGGGGAGACCCAGTACTTC. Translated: CASSLFGGETQYF.

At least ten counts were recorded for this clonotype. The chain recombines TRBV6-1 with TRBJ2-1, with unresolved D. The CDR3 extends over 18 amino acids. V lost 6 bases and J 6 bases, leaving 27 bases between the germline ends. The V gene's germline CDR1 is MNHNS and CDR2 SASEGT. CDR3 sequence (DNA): TGTGCCAGCAGCCAGTTAGCCGATGTATCCTTTTCTAGCAATGAGCAGTTCTTC. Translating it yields CASSQLADVSFSSNEQFF.

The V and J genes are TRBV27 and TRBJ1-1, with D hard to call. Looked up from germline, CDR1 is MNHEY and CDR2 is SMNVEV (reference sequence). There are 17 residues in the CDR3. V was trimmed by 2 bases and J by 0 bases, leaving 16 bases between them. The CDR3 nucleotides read TGTGCCAGCAGTTTAAGGTTTCCTTCCTCCTTGAACACTGAAGCTTTCTTT. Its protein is CASSLRFPSSLNTEAFF.

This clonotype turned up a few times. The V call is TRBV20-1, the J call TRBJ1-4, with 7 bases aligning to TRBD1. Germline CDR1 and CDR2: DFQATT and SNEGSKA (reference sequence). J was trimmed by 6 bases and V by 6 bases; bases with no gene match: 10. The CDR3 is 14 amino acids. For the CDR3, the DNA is TGCAGTGCAGCCCGACAGGGCGGAGATGAAAAACTGTTTTTT. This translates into CSAARQGGDEKLFF.

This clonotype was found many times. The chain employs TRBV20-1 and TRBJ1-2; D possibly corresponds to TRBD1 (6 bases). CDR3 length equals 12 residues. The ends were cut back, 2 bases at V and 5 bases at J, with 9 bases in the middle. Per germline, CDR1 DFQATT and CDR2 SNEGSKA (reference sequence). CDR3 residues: CSARRGEYGYTF. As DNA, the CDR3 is TGCAGTGCTAGAAGGGGGGAATATGGCTACACCTTC.

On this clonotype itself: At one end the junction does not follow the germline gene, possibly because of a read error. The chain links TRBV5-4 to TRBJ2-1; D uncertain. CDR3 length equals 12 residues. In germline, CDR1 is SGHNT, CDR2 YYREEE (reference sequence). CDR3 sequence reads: CASRLDRDEQFF. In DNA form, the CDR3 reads TGTGCCAGCAGGTTGGATCGGGATGAGCAGTTCTTC.

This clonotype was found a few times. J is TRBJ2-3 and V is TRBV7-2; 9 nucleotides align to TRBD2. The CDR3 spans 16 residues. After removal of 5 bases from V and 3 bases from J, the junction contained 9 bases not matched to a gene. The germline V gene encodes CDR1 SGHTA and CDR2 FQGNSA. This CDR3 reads CASSPFGGGATDTQYF. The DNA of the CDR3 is TGTGCCAGCAGCCCGTTCGGCGGGGGGGCAACAGATACGCAGTATTTT.

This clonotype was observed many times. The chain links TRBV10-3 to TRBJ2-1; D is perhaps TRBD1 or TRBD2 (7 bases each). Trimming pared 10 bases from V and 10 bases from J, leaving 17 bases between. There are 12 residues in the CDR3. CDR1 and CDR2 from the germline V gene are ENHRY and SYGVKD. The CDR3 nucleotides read TGTGCCACGTGGAGACAGGGAGGGGAGCAGTTCTTC. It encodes CATWRQGGEQFF.

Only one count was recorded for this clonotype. The CDR3 coding sequence is TGTGCCAGCAGCTCCTTCGGCAGTACGCAGTATTTT. Translation gives CASSSFGSTQYF. V and J are TRBV7-2 and TRBJ2-3; D gene uncertain. The CDR3 is 12 residues long. The V and J ends lost 4 bases and 8 bases respectively, with 10 bases between them. Germline CDR1 SGHTA, CDR2 FQGNSA.

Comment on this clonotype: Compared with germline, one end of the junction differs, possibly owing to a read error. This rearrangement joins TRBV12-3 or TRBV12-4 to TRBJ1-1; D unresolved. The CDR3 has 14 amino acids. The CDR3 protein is CASSFVGRNPEAFF. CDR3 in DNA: TGTGCCAGCAGTTTCGTAGGGAGGAACCCTGAAGCTTTCTTT.

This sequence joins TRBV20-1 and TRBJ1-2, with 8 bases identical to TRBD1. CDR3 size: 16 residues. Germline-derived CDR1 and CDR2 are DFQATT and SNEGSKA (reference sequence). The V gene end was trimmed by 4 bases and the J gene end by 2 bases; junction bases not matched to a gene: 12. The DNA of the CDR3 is TGCAGTGCTAACCCCAAGGACAGGGAGCAAAACTATGGCTACACCTTC. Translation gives CSANPKDREQNYGYTF.

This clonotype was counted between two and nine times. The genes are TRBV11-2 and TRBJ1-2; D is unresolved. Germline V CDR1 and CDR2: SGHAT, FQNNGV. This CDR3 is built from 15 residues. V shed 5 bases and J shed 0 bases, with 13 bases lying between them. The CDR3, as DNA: TGTGCCAGCAGCCCCTCCCGGGCTACTAACTATGGCTACACCTTC. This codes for CASSPSRATNYGYTF.

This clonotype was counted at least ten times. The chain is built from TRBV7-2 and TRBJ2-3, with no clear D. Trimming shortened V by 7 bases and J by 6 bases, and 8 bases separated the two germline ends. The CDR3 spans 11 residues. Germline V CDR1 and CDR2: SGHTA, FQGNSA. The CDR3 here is CASTPRDTQYF. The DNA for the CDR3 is TGTGCCAGCACCCCCAGGGATACGCAGTATTTT.

Here the CDR3 DNA reads TGTGCCAGCAGTTTAACCCACCGGGACAGGGGAGACTACGAGCAGTACTTC. As protein: CASSLTHRDRGDYEQYF. The chain joins TRBV6-2 or TRBV6-3 to TRBJ2-7; 10 nucleotides align to TRBD1. V was pared by 4 bases and J by 3 bases, with 12 bases of the junction left unmatched. The CDR3 totals 17 residues. In germline, CDR1 is MNHEY, CDR2 SVGEGT.

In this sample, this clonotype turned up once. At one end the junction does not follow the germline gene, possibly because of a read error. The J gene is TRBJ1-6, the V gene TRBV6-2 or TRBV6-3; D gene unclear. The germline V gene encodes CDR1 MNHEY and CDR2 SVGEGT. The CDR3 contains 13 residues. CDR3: CASSDSLNSPLHF. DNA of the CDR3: TGTGCCAGCAGTGACTCGCTGAATTCACCCCTCCACTTT.

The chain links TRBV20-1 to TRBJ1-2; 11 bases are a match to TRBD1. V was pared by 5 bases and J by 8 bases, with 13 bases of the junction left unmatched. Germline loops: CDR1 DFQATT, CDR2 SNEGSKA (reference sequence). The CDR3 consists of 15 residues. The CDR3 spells CSAGSRDRGSKGYTF. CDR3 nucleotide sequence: TGCAGTGCTGGGTCCCGGGACAGGGGGTCTAAGGGCTACACCTTC.

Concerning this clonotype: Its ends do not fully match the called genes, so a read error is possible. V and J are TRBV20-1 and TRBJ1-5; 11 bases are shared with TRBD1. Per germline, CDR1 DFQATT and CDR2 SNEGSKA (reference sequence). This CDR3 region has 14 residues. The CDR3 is CSATRTGGNRPQHF. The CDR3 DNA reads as TGCAGTGCCACCAGGACAGGGGGCAATCGGCCCCAGCATTTT.

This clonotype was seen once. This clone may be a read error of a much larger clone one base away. CDR3 protein: CASSKLAGVQNEQYF. Here the CDR3 DNA reads TGTGCCAGCAGTAAGCTAGCGGGGGTTCAAAATGAGCAGTACTTC. V usage is TRBV12-3 or TRBV12-4 and J usage is TRBJ2-5, with 10 nucleotides matching TRBD2. This CDR3 comprises 15 residues. Trimming took 5 bases from V and 11 from J; bases not matched to a gene: 14.

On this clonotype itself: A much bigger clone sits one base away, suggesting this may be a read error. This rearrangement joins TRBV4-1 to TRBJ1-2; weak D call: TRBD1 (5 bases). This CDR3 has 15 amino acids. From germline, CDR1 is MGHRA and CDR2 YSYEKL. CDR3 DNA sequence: TGCGCCAGCAGCCCCACGACAGAAACTAACTATGGCTGCACCTTC. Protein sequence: CASSPTTETNYGCTF.

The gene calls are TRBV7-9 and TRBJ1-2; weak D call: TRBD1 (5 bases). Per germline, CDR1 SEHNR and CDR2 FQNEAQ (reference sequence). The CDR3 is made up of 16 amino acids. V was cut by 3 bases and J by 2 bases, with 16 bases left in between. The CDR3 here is CASSFGAARKNYGYTF. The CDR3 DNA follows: TGTGCCAGCAGCTTTGGGGCGGCCAGAAAAAACTATGGCTACACCTTC.

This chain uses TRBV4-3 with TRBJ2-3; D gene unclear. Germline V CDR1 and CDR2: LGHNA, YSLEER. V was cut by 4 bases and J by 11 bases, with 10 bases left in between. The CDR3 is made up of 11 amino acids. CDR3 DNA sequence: TGCGCCAGCAGCCCTGGGCACGGGCAGTATTTT. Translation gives CASSPGHGQYF.